This paragraph covers one T cell receptor beta chain sequence. What it recognizes is unknown. Researchers ran the PCR with 60 Vbeta and 13 Jbeta primers. Assay used: immunoSEQ multiplex PCR; TCRdb lists only in-frame clones, some missing. The sample consists of a few hundred thousand clones, approximately 83% of them appearing once. CDR1 and CDR2 (germline): SGHRS, YFSETQ. This CDR3 contains 14 residues. The source of the sample is a study of cytomegalovirus exposure and HLA in healthy donors. Study-wide background: T cells numbering around 190 million yielded 95 million to 140 million unique TCR beta sequences in an earlier analysis. Points from the study as a whole: Productive status was seen about 90% or about 30% of the time for most TCR beta V segments in an earlier analysis. Later analysis identified about 17,000 TCR beta sequences associated with HLA alleles, using a false discovery rate threshold of 0.05. Cytomegalovirus association was listed for 150 or so TCR beta chains.

Material for sequencing was PBMCs. The TCR sequence derives from a girl aged 5 to 17 in good health and CMV-seronegative. V is TRBV5-1 and J is TRBJ2-5; a weak D match, TRBD1 (6 bases). The better agreement between TRBJ2-7 and the DNA end casts doubt on the J call. The CDR3 is CASAAGTPVYEQYF. CDR3 in DNA: TGCGCCAGCGCTGCCGGGACACCAGTTTACGAGCAGTACTTC.